This T cell receptor (beta chain) came from a study of blood T cell repertoires in COVID-19. Looking at the study overall: Both acute and convalescent COVID-19 samples were obtained from the United States, Italy and Spain. In each case, the material was cDNA or gDNA derived from T cells, B-cell-depleted T cells, or PBMCs.

The germline CDR1 and CDR2 sequences are KGHDR and SFDVKD. The V segment lost 2 bases and the J segment 5 bases; nucleotides outside the gene matches: 2. The CDR3 sequence is 13 residues long. In the original workflow: Reference gene primer amplification yielded estimated nucleated cell counts. Generated by immunoSEQ multiplex PCR, the TCRdb table keeps only in-frame clones and is missing some. V, J and clone size are those of that table, while D and trimming were read from the DNA. The sample contains roughly 100,000 clones, 80% to 90% of which appear only once. While infection was still active, Seattle patients were enrolled and then followed longitudinally.

The source material was peripheral blood. The receptor was isolated from a human donor with COVID-19, enrolled during active disease. The donor label of this sample is uncertain. This chain links TRBV24-1 with TRBJ2-7, with TRBD1 matching over 7 bases. The CDR3 protein is CATSDWTGNEQYF. CDR3 in DNA: TGTGCCACCAGTGATTGGACAGGAAACGAGCAGTACTTC.